Listed below are T cell receptor beta chains from one sample, sequenced in a study of OX40 agonist ivuxolimab in advanced cancers. The protocol was immunoSEQ multiplex PCR, while the TCRdb copy is restricted to in-frame clones and leaves out a portion. Counted here are roughly 76,000 clones, 86% occurring once; the ten biggest clones make up nearly 8%. The sequences come from CD4+ or CD8+ T cells sorted from blood, collected in a trial of the OX40 agonist ivuxolimab. Source of these receptors: an adult with an advanced solid tumor such as melanoma, head and neck, liver or kidney cancer. CDR3s include the opening cysteine and the closing phenylalanine or tryptophan. Fields, in order: V gene, J gene, clone size, D gene, CDR3 DNA, CDR3 protein. A D gene is named only where the DNA matches it firmly. For some rows the clone size is stated as once, few or many, or as a class when expanded; others skip it.

TRBV30,TRBJ2-3,.,.,TGTGCCTGGAGTGTAGCTGGGGTCCCAAGTAGGGCAGATACGCAGTATTTT,CAWSVAGVPSRADTQYF
TRBV5-6,TRBJ1-5,.,.,TGTGCCAGCAGCTTTTTCTCTCCTATCAGGGAGGGCAATCAGCCCCAGCATTTT,CASSFFSPIREGNQPQHF
TRBV4-1,TRBJ1-6,.,.,TGCGCCAGCAGCCAAGGGTCGGTGAGAGTGGGGATTAATTCACCCCTCCACTTT,CASSQGSVRVGINSPLHF
TRBV5-1,TRBJ2-3,.,.,TGCGCCAGCAGCTCACACTTACAGGGTAGCGGCGATACGCAGTATTTT,CASSSHLQGSGDTQYF
TRBV7-9,TRBJ2-3,.,.,TGTGCCAGCAGCTTAGGACCAGGGTTTGGAACAGATACGCAGTATTTT,CASSLGPGFGTDTQYF
TRBV6-6,TRBJ1-2,.,TRBD1,TGTGCCAGCAGCCAATACAGGGGGCCCAACTATGGCTGCACCTTC,CASSQYRGPNYGCTF
TRBV5-1,TRBJ2-1,.,TRBD2,TGCGCCAGCAGCGCAACTAGCGGATCCTACAATGAGCAGTTCTTC,CASSATSGSYNEQFF
TRBV6-4,TRBJ2-5,.,.,TGTGCCCAAGGGCAAGGAGAGACCCAGTACTTC,CAQGQGETQYF
TRBV18,TRBJ2-3,.,.,TGTGCCAGCTCACCGGGGCTGACAGCTTCTAGCACAGATACGCAGTATTTT,CASSPGLTASSTDTQYF
TRBV9,TRBJ1-3,.,.,TGTGCCAGCAGCGTGGGCAGCCTTACCTCTGGAAACACCATATATTTT,CASSVGSLTSGNTIYF
TRBV25-1,TRBJ2-3,.,.,TGTGCCAGCAGCCTTCTACACACAGATACGCAGTATTTT,CASSLLHTDTQYF
TRBV2,TRBJ2-2,once,TRBD2,TGTGCCAGCAGGGGGACTAGCGGGAGGGCCACGAGCACCGGGGAGCTGTTTTTT,CASRGTSGRATSTGELFF
TRBV14,TRBJ1-1,.,.,TGTGCCAGCAGCCATGGCAGAAAGTTCGGGGGCCCGTCGGGCACTGAAGCTTTCTTT,CASSHGRKFGGPSGTEAFF
TRBV11-2,TRBJ1-3,.,TRBD1,TGTGCCAGCAGATACCTCAGGGGGCGGTCTGGAAACACCATATATTTT,CASRYLRGRSGNTIYF
TRBV7-2,TRBJ1-1,.,TRBD1,TGTGCCAGCAGCTCCCGACAGGGGGACACTGAAGCTTTCTTT,CASSSRQGDTEAFF
TRBV9,TRBJ2-2,.,.,TGTGCCAGCACCGTTCAGGACAGTCCGAACACCGGGGAGCTGTTTTTT,CASTVQDSPNTGELFF
TRBV9,TRBJ2-3,.,TRBD1,TGTGCCAGCAGCGTAAGATCAAGGGCAGGGGGCGTGGTAGATACGCAGTATTTT,CASSVRSRAGGVVDTQYF
TRBV18,TRBJ2-7,.,.,TGTGCCAGCTCACCAGGGAGGGGGTCGACCTACGAGCAGTACTTC,CASSPGRGSTYEQYF
TRBV10-1,TRBJ1-1,few,.,TGCGCCAGCAGTGAGGAGGGGGTGAGCACTGAAGCTTTCTTT,CASSEEGVSTEAFF
TRBV5-6,TRBJ2-2,.,TRBD2,TGTGCCAGCAGCTTGAGGGACTACCACACCGGGGAGCTGTTTTTT,CASSLRDYHTGELFF
TRBV7-8,TRBJ2-7,.,TRBD1,TGTGCCAGCAGCTTTGGAAGGACAGGTAGGAACGAGCAGTACTTC,CASSFGRTGRNEQYF
TRBV6-1,TRBJ1-1,.,.,TGTGCCAGCAGACCCTCGCCAGACAATTCAGTGGCTTTCTTT,CASRPSPDNSVAFF
TRBV5-4,TRBJ2-3,.,.,TGTGCCTCCCAAGGGGGTAAGGATACGCAGTATTTT,CASQGGKDTQYF
TRBV25-1,TRBJ2-7,.,.,TGTGCCAGCAGTAAGACAGGCGAAATTGGGTTTTACGAGCAGTACTTC,CASSKTGEIGFYEQYF
TRBV28,TRBJ2-7,.,.,TGTGCCAGCAGAACCGGGACTCCATACGAGCAGTACTTC,CASRTGTPYEQYF
TRBV19,TRBJ1-1,.,.,TGTGCCAGTAGTACCTCCGGGACGCCCAAGGGTGAAGCTTTCTTT,CASSTSGTPKGEAFF
TRBV11-2,TRBJ2-7,.,TRBD1,TGTGCCAGCAGCTTACTACAGGGGGCCCACGAGCAGTACTTC,CASSLLQGAHEQYF
TRBV5-6,TRBJ2-3,.,.,TGTGCCAGCAGCTTGGCAGGGGCGCATGGAGATACGCAGTATTTT,CASSLAGAHGDTQYF
TRBV28,TRBJ2-1,.,TRBD1,TGTGCCAGCAGCTCCGGGACAGGGGACTACAATGAGCAGTTCTTC,CASSSGTGDYNEQFF
TRBV6-5,TRBJ2-7,.,TRBD1,TGTGCCAGCAGCTCTCGGACAGGGACTTACGAGCAGTACTTC,CASSSRTGTYEQYF
TRBV7-9,TRBJ2-5,.,.,TGTGCCAGCCAGGGGAGCTTACGGGAGACCCAGTACTTC,CASQGSLRETQYF
TRBV30,TRBJ2-7,.,.,TGTGCCTTCTCTAGGGGCAGGGGAGTGTCCTACGAGCAGTACTTC,CAFSRGRGVSYEQYF
TRBV5-1,TRBJ2-2,.,.,TGCGCCAGCAGCTTGGCGCAGGGCAACACCGGGGAGCTGTTTTTT,CASSLAQGNTGELFF
TRBV28,TRBJ1-3,once,.,TGTGCCAGCAGTTTCCTATCGGGGTCTGGAAACACCATATATTTT,CASSFLSGSGNTIYF
TRBV2,TRBJ2-7,.,.,TGTGCCAGCAGTCTGGACAGTGGAATAACCTACGAGCAGTACTTC,CASSLDSGITYEQYF
TRBV10-1,TRBJ2-7,.,.,TGCGCCAGCAGTGAGTCAATCCAGTCCCCCGACGAGCAGTACTTC,CASSESIQSPDEQYF
TRBV19,TRBJ2-2,.,TRBD2,TGTGCCAGTACCCTTAGCGGGGGGGCCATCACCGGGGAGCTGTTTTTT,CASTLSGGAITGELFF
TRBV9,TRBJ2-2,once,TRBD1,TGTGCCAGCAGCGTAGCAGGACAGGGAAAGGGCCCGACCAACACCGGGGAGCTGTTTTTT,CASSVAGQGKGPTNTGELFF
TRBV7-6,TRBJ2-1,.,TRBD2,TGTGCCAGCAGCTTAGCGGGACTAGCGGATTACAATGAGCAGTTCTTC,CASSLAGLADYNEQFF
TRBV10-2,TRBJ2-6,.,.,TGCGCCAGCAGTGAGGCCAACGTCCTGACTTTC,CASSEANVLTF
TRBV2,TRBJ1-3,few,.,TGTGCCAGCAGTGATTCCCCAACCGGACGTGGAAACACCATATATTTT,CASSDSPTGRGNTIYF
TRBV11-2,TRBJ2-7,.,.,TGTGCCAGCAGCTTAGAAGGGCGGGGGCTCTACGAGCAGTACTTC,CASSLEGRGLYEQYF
TRBV6-1,TRBJ2-2,.,TRBD2,TGTGCCAGCTGGAGACTAGCGGGGTTCACCGGGGAGCTGTTTTTT,CASWRLAGFTGELFF
TRBV6-1,TRBJ1-1,.,TRBD1,TGTGCCAGCAGTTATCGGACAGGATCTGAAGCTTTCTTT,CASSYRTGSEAFF
TRBV6-4,TRBJ2-2,.,TRBD1,TGTGCCAGCAGGGAACAGGGGTATGCCGGGGAGCTGTTTTTT,CASREQGYAGELFF
TRBV11-2,TRBJ1-1,.,.,TGTGCCAGCAGCTTCGGGGGAACTGAAGCTTTCTTT,CASSFGGTEAFF
TRBV7-9,TRBJ2-2,.,.,TGTGCCAGCAGCCACGGGGGAACCGGGGAGCTGTTTTTT,CASSHGGTGELFF
TRBV7-3,TRBJ2-1,.,TRBD2,TGTGCCAGCAGTCTTACCGTGGGAGGGCTAGCGGGGTACAATGAGCAGTTCTTC,CASSLTVGGLAGYNEQFF